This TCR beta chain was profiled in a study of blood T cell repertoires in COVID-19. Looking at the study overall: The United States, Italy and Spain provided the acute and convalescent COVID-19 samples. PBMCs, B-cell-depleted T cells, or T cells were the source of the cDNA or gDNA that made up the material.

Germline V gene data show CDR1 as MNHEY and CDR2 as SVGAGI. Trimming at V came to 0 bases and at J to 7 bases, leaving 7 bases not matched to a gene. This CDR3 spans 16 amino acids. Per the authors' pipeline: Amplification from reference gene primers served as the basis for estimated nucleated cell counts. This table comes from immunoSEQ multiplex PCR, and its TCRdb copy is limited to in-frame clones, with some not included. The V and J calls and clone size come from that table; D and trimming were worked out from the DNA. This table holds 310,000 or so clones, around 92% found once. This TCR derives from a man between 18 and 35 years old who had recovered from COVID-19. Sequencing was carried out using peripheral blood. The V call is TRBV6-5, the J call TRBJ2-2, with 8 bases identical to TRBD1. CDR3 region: CASSYSARGLVGELFF. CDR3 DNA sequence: TGTGCCAGCAGTTACTCGGCCAGGGGGCTCGTCGGGGAGCTGTTTTTT.